A single T cell receptor beta chain is shown here with its context. Its antigen remains unidentified. This specimen comes from a study of vaccination effects on CD4 cells after COVID-19. Study details: The second dose preceded post-vaccine samples by a median of 72 days.

CD4+ T cells specific for antigen were expanded with viral peptide pools by the ViraFEST assay before sequencing. Scientists isolated CD4+ T cells after a roughly ten-day culture period ended. The participants, recipients of two vaccine doses, got either BNT162b2 or mRNA-1273. The protocol was immunoSEQ multiplex PCR, while the TCRdb copy is restricted to in-frame clones and leaves out a portion. The table has about 66,000 clones, around three quarters seen once. Germline CDR1 SNHLY, CDR2 FYNNEI. Deletions cut 3 bases from V and 2 bases from J, with 7 bases between. The CDR3 loop spans 13 amino acids.

The chain combines TRBV2 with TRBJ1-2; D is ambiguous. The TCR originated in a human donor who received a COVID-19 vaccine. Sequenced here: CD4+ T cells from PBMCs cultured with HCoV-OC43 spike peptides, sampled after COVID-19 vaccination. The sample's subset: HCoV-OC43 spike overlapping peptide pool stimulation. The CDR3: CASSDGRNYGYTF. DNA for the CDR3: TGTGCCAGCAGTGACGGCAGAAACTATGGCTACACCTTC.